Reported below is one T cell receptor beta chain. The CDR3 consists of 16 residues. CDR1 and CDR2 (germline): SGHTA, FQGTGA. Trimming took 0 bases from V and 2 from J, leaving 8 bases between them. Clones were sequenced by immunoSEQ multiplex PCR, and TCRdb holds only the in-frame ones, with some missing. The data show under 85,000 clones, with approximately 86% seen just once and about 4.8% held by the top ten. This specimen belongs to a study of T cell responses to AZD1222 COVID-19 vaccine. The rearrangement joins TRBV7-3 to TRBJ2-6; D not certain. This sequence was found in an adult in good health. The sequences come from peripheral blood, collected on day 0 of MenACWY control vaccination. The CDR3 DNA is TGTGCCAGCAGCTTAACGAACACGGCTGGGGCCAACGTCCTGACTTTC. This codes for CASSLTNTAGANVLTF.